What follows are 26 T cell receptor beta chains derived from one specimen sequenced in a study of blood T cells in healthy people across ages. A second PCR, run for about 6 to 12 cycles, used a sample-barcoded 5' primer plus a J-beta primer mix. TCRdb independently ran MiXCR on the 5' RACE reads; one entry per CDR3 protein. The sample lists about 1.6 million distinct CDR3 sequences; roughly 30% were seen once. The sequencing input was blood. The receptors originated from a woman between 25 and 40 years old in good health.

CDR3 amino acids: CASGMRFNNEQFF. DNA for the CDR3: TGCGCCAGCGGCATGAGATTCAACAATGAGCAGTTCTTC. This chain links TRBV5-1 with TRBJ2-1; D is uncertain. Germline V gene sequence: CDR1 SGHRS, CDR2 YFSETQ. The CDR3 totals 13 residues. Trimming cost V 7 bases and J 5 bases, with 13 bases left between them.

Details on this clonotype: A read error may be the cause here, since a much bigger clone is one base away. This chain joins TRBV7-2 and TRBJ2-1; tentative D call: TRBD1 (5 bases). V shed 2 bases and J shed 6 bases, with 8 bases lying between them. The CDR3 contains 13 residues. The germline CDR1 and CDR2 sequences are SGHTA and FQGNSA. The chain's CDR3 is CTSSLRGRNEQFF. The CDR3, as DNA: TGTACCAGCAGCTTAAGGGGCCGCAATGAGCAGTTCTTC.

The sample holds a few counts of this clonotype. The rearrangement links TRBV10-3 to TRBJ1-1, with unresolved D. CDR1 and CDR2 (germline): ENHRY, SYGVKD. V dropped 3 bases and J dropped 5 bases, with 7 bases sitting between them. This CDR3 spans 12 amino acids. Written as DNA, the CDR3 is TGTGCCATCAGTGACCCGGGGACTGAAGCTTTCTTT. Residues: CAISDPGTEAFF.

CDR3: CASGTNEQFF. CDR3 bases: TGTGCCAGCGGGACTAATGAGCAGTTCTTC. V and J are TRBV2 and TRBJ2-1, with a tentative D call TRBD2 (6 bases). This CDR3 spans 10 amino acids. V lost 8 bases, J lost 7 bases, and 6 bases lay in between. Germline CDR1 and CDR2: SNHLY and FYNNEI.

This clonotype was counted a single time. The rearrangement links TRBV30 to TRBJ1-6; D is undetermined. The CDR3 extends over 13 amino acids. The germline V gene has CDR1 GTSNPN and CDR2 SVGIG (reference sequence). Trimming shortened V by 5 bases and J by 10 bases, and 15 bases separated the two germline ends. For the CDR3, the DNA is TGTGCCTGGGGGAGGGATTTTGGGTCACCCCTCCACTTT. Protein product: CAWGRDFGSPLHF.

V usage is TRBV6-1 and J usage is TRBJ2-7; the D is unclear. The ends were cut back, 2 bases at V and 3 bases at J, with 17 bases in the middle. CDR3 length: 16 residues. Germline CDR1 reads MNHNS; CDR2 reads SASEGT. The CDR3 DNA sequence: TGTGCCAGCAGTGAATATGCAGGCAAGGGTTGCTACGAGCAGTACTTC. Translation: CASSEYAGKGCYEQYF.

This chain connects TRBV20-1 to TRBJ1-5; 7 bases line up with TRBD1. The CDR3 has 15 residues. With V trimmed by 6 bases and J by 1 base, 9 bases remained unmatched. Germline CDR1 DFQATT, CDR2 SNEGSKA (reference sequence). CDR3 sequence: CSASGGQISNQPQHF. The CDR3 coding sequence is TGCAGTGCCAGCGGGGGACAGATCAGCAATCAGCCCCAGCATTTT.

In regard to this clonotype: The junction departs from the called germline gene at one end, perhaps through a read error. The chain employs TRBV5-1 and TRBJ2-7; unclear D gene. From germline, CDR1 is SGHRS and CDR2 YFSETQ. The CDR3 is 14 amino acids. CDR3: CAGSSPLDSYEQYF. The CDR3 DNA sequence: TGCGCCGGCAGCTCCCCTCTTGACTCCTACGAGCAGTACTTC.

The chain couples TRBV20-1 to TRBJ1-4; unclear D gene. Germline lookup yields CDR1 DFQATT and CDR2 SNEGSKA (reference sequence). The V and J ends lost 0 bases and 8 bases respectively, with 10 bases between them. The CDR3 spans 13 residues. CDR3 coding DNA: TGCAGTGCTAGAGATCCCGGGCCCGAAAAACTGTTTTTT. Translated, it gives CSARDPGPEKLFF.

This clonotype was seen at least ten times. The gene calls are TRBV27 and TRBJ2-1, with D unresolved. This CDR3 spans 15 amino acids. Trimming left V 0 bases short and J 1 base short, with 7 bases between. The germline V gene encodes CDR1 MNHEY and CDR2 SMNVEV (reference sequence). As DNA, the CDR3 is TGTGCCAGCAGTTTATCGGTACAGTCCTACAATGAGCAGTTCTTC. It translates to CASSLSVQSYNEQFF.

This clonotype was counted many times. The chain joins TRBV4-2 to TRBJ2-5; 12 bases line up with TRBD2. CDR3 length equals 20 residues. Germline loops: CDR1 LGHNA, CDR2 YNFKEQ. The junction had 14 bases not matched to a gene; V was cut back by 0 bases and J by 3 bases. The CDR3 protein is CASSQERLAGGSPEKETQYF. CDR3 DNA: TGTGCCAGCAGCCAAGAGCGGCTAGCGGGAGGGTCCCCGGAGAAAGAGACCCAGTACTTC.

This clonotype turned up a few times. V and J are TRBV7-2 and TRBJ2-1, with D unresolved. The CDR3 covers 16 residues. Germline CDR1 reads SGHTA; CDR2 reads FQGNSA. The germline V and J ends were trimmed by 2 bases and 1 base, with 12 bases remaining between them. The DNA of the CDR3 is TGTGCCAGCAGCTTAAGTTTCCGGGTTTCCTACAATGAGCAGTTCTTC. It codes for CASSLSFRVSYNEQFF.

Concerning this clonotype: The junction does not match germline at one end; this may be a read error. The chain uses TRBV28 and TRBJ2-7; D is perhaps TRBD1 or TRBD2 (5 bases each). This CDR3 is 15 amino acids long. Germline CDR1 is MDHEN and CDR2 is SYDVKM. The CDR3 loop is CASSLSMRGAYGQYF. The CDR3 DNA follows: TGTGCCAGCAGTTTATCCATGAGGGGAGCCTACGGGCAGTACTTC.

This clonotype was picked up many times. The chain links TRBV20-1 to TRBJ2-7; 11 positions match TRBD1. There are 14 residues in the CDR3. The V gene end was trimmed by 3 bases and the J gene end by 3 bases; junction bases not matched to a gene: 4. Germline V gives CDR1 DFQATT, CDR2 SNEGSKA (reference sequence). The CDR3 reads CSASPGTGGYEQYF. The CDR3 DNA follows: TGCAGTGCTAGCCCCGGGACAGGGGGCTACGAGCAGTACTTC.

Here the CDR3 DNA reads TGTGCCACTTCCGCGAGTTTGGGGCAGTTCTTC. As protein: CATSASLGQFF. This chain links TRBV15 with TRBJ2-1; D is unresolved. V was clipped by 9 bases and J by 12 bases, with 15 bases between them. This CDR3 region has 11 residues. Looked up from germline, CDR1 is LNHNV and CDR2 is YYDKDF (reference sequence).

As concerns this clonotype: A read error may account for a junction end that differs from germline. The V and J genes are TRBV5-1 and TRBJ2-2; D is undetermined. In germline, CDR1 is SGHRS, CDR2 YFSETQ. The CDR3 sequence is 16 residues long. CDR3: CASSPRIPPNTEELFF. The CDR3 nucleotides are TGCGCCAGCAGCCCACGAATTCCCCCGAACACCGAGGAGCTGTTTTTT.

This clonotype was seen many times. V and J are TRBV12-3 or TRBV12-4 and TRBJ2-1; D is undetermined. Trimming removed 1 base at V and 9 bases at J, with 16 bases between. This CDR3 has 15 residues. The CDR3 region is CASSLVGFPVGEQFF. The CDR3 nucleotides read TGTGCCAGCAGTTTAGTGGGGTTCCCAGTTGGTGAGCAGTTCTTC.

The chain recombines TRBV20-1 with TRBJ2-1; 9 nucleotides align to TRBD2. V lost 5 bases to trimming and J lost 1 base; unmatched junction nucleotides: 3. This CDR3 has 14 residues. Germline CDR1 is DFQATT and CDR2 is SNEGSKA (reference sequence). For the CDR3, the DNA is TGCAGTGCTTCTCTAGCGGGATCCTACAATGAGCAGTTCTTC. The encoded protein is CSASLAGSYNEQFF.

The chain is built from TRBV7-3 and TRBJ2-1; 8 nucleotides match TRBD2. Trimming took 5 bases from V and 4 from J; bases not matched to a gene: 13. The CDR3 is 17 residues long. In germline, CDR1 is SGHTA, CDR2 FQGTGA. The DNA for the CDR3 is TGTGCCAGCAGCACCCTCGCGGGGGGCAGAAAGTACAATGAGCAGTTCTTC. It encodes CASSTLAGGRKYNEQFF.

A few counts support this clonotype. This chain uses TRBV3-1 with TRBJ2-3, with 9 bases matching TRBD2. The CDR3 consists of 16 residues. The V and J ends lost 1 base and 2 bases, in that order; junction bases with no gene match: 4. Germline V lookup: CDR1 LGHDT, CDR2 YNNKEL (reference sequence). This CDR3 is CASSQASGVFTDTQYF. The CDR3 DNA sequence: TGTGCCAGCAGCCAAGCTAGCGGGGTCTTCACAGATACGCAGTATTTT.

DNA for the CDR3: TGTGCCAGCAGCCACACCGGGACTAGCGGGGGGGGCCCTCAAGAGACCCAGTACTTC. This codes for CASSHTGTSGGGPQETQYF. This sequence joins TRBV4-2 and TRBJ2-5; 16 bases are shared with TRBD2. There are 19 residues in the CDR3. The trim removed 3 bases at V and 2 bases at J, leaving 9 bases unmatched. Germline V gene lookup returns CDR1 LGHNA and CDR2 YNFKEQ.

In its sample, this clonotype was seen many times. The rearrangement uses TRBV4-1 and TRBJ2-5, with D perhaps given as TRBD1 or TRBD2 (6 bases each). CDR1 is MGHRA and CDR2 is YSYEKL in the germline V gene. V lost 2 bases to trimming and J lost 5 bases, with 18 bases between them. This CDR3 has 16 amino acids. This CDR3 is CASSQLGPGAAETQYF. For the CDR3, the DNA is TGCGCCAGCAGCCAACTAGGACCGGGGGCAGCGGAGACCCAGTACTTC.

The rearrangement uses TRBV5-1 and TRBJ2-5, with a weak D call TRBD2 (7 bases). This CDR3 contains 15 residues. CDR1 and CDR2 from the germline V gene are SGHRS and YFSETQ. The V gene lost 3 bases and the J gene lost 2 bases, with 14 bases spanning the gap. The CDR3 spells CASSSTGGYQETQYF. CDR3 nucleotide sequence: TGCGCCAGCAGCTCGACGGGGGGCTATCAAGAGACCCAGTACTTC. Drawing the rest from reference TRBV5-1 and TRBJ2-5, the complete variable domain is KAGVTQTPRYLIKTRGQQVTLSCSPISGHRSVSWYQQTPGQGLQFLFEYFSETQRNKGNFPGRFSGRQFSNSRSEMNVSTLELGDSALYLCASSSTGGYQETQYFGPGTRLLVL.

The chain links TRBV4-1 to TRBJ1-2, with a tentative D call TRBD1 (6 bases). Germline loops: CDR1 MGHRA, CDR2 YSYEKL. The CDR3 length is 14 residues. The ends were cut back, 4 bases at V and 3 bases at J, with 12 bases in the middle. CDR3 protein: CASSRDPGDYGYTF. CDR3 DNA: TGCGCCAGCAGCCGAGATCCAGGGGACTATGGCTACACCTTC.

V gene TRBV24-1 combines with J gene TRBJ2-1, with TRBD2 matching 11 bases. This CDR3 comprises 15 residues. V gave up 4 bases and J gave up 6 bases; unmatched junction bases: 4. The germline V gene has CDR1 KGHDR and CDR2 SFDVKD. The CDR3 region has the DNA TGTGCCACCAGTGACGGCGGACTAGCGGGCAATGAGCAGTTCTTC. Residues: CATSDGGLAGNEQFF.

As for this clonotype: The junction and the germline gene differ at one end; a read error may be behind it. This chain links TRBV13 with TRBJ2-7; 7 bases are a match to TRBD1. Near its end, the DNA agrees better with TRBJ2-5, so the J call may be wrong. From germline, CDR1 is PRHDT and CDR2 FYEKMQ (reference sequence). CDR3 length equals 18 residues. The CDR3 bases are TGTGCCAGCAGCCTAAATCCGGTAGAGGGACAGAACCAAGGGACCCAGTACTTC. It encodes CASSLNPVEGQNQGTQYF.